Below, 9 T cell receptor beta chains from the same sample are listed, as sequenced in a study of beta chain features in type 1 diabetes. As every portion of the isolated RNA was reverse transcribed, the sequencing read expressed TCRB transcripts. The assay was immunoSEQ multiplex PCR, and TCRdb's table has in-frame clones only and misses some. The data show about 400,000 clones, roughly 12% seen once. Sequencing was carried out using naive CD4+ T cells from blood. The receptors originated from a man aged 18 to 30 in good health.

In the case of this clone: Distinct nucleotide sequences in the sample also encode this CDR3. The chain carries TRBV7-9 and TRBJ1-1; D remains ambiguous. CDR3 size: 13 residues. The ends were cut back, 3 bases at V and 1 base at J, with 6 bases in the middle. From germline, CDR1 is SEHNR and CDR2 FQNEAQ (reference sequence). CDR3 protein: CASSLRENTEAFF. The CDR3 DNA sequence: TGTGCCAGCAGCTTGAGAGAGAACACTGAAGCTTTCTTT. Supplemented by reference TRBV7-9 and TRBJ1-1, the full variable domain reads DTGVSQNPRHKITKRGQNVTFRCDPISEHNRLYWYRQTLGQGPEFLTYFQNEAQLEKSRLLSDRFSAERPKGSFSTLEIQRTEQGDSAMYLCASSLRENTEAFFGQGTRLTVV.

This clone was picked up a small number of times. This chain's CDR3 is CASSLGYRSSYEQYF. The CDR3 DNA reads as TGTGCCAGCAGCTTAGGGTACAGGAGCTCCTACGAGCAGTACTTC. The chain uses TRBV7-2 and TRBJ2-7, with D maybe TRBD1 (5 bases). Germline V gene lookup returns CDR1 SGHTA and CDR2 FQGNSA. V was cut by 1 base and J by 0 bases, with 10 bases left in between. The CDR3 is 15 amino acids. The whole variable domain, filled in from reference TRBV7-2 and TRBJ2-7, reads GAGVSQSPSNKVTEKGKDVELRCDPISGHTALYWYRQSLGQGLEFLIYFQGNSAPDKSGLPSDRFSAERTGGSVSTLTIQRTQQEDSAVYLCASSLGYRSSYEQYFGPGTRLTVT.

This clone came up a few times. The chain couples TRBV30 to TRBJ1-4, with D unresolved. The CDR3 totals 13 residues. Germline loops: CDR1 GTSNPN, CDR2 SVGIG (reference sequence). V was pared by 3 bases and J by 8 bases, with 13 bases between. This CDR3 reads CAWSVLYAEKLFF. The CDR3 nucleotides read TGTGCCTGGAGCGTACTTTACGCGGAAAAACTGTTTTTT.

This clone occurred a few times. The chain couples TRBV18 to TRBJ2-3; the D gene is possibly TRBD2 (6 bases). The CDR3 extends over 15 amino acids. With 3 bases removed from V and 8 bases from J, the gap between germline ends came to 18 bases. Germline V CDR1 and CDR2: KGHSH, LQKENI. CDR3 DNA: TGTGCCAGCTCACCCTCGGGACTCCGTGGAAGTACGCAGTATTTT. Translated, it gives CASSPSGLRGSTQYF.

CDR3 in amino acids: CASPLRRDREAFF. The CDR3, as DNA: TGTGCCAGCCCCCTCCGCCGGGACAGGGAGGCTTTCTTT. The chain combines TRBV6-5 with TRBJ1-1, with 9 bases aligning to TRBD1. CDR3 length equals 13 residues. The germline V gene has CDR1 MNHEY and CDR2 SVGAGI. J lost 11 bases, V lost 8 bases, and 12 bases had no gene match.

The sample holds many counts of this clone. The V gene is TRBV15, the J gene TRBJ1-4; no firm D call. The length of the CDR3 is 14 residues. Trimming shortened V by 0 bases and J by 13 bases, and 15 bases separated the two germline ends. Germline assignment: CDR1 LNHNV and CDR2 YYDKDF (reference sequence). This CDR3 reads CATSRDHLTSGLFF. Here the CDR3 DNA reads TGTGCCACCAGCAGAGATCATTTGACTTCTGGACTGTTTTTT.

The chain uses TRBV19 and TRBJ1-1; tentatively, D is TRBD1 (6 bases). CDR3 length: 14 residues. Per germline, CDR1 LNHDA and CDR2 SQIVND (reference sequence). Trimming left V 1 base short and J 1 base short, with 7 bases between. In nucleotides, the CDR3 is TGTGCCAGTAGTATAGGGGGACAGAACACTGAAGCTTTCTTT. It yields the protein CASSIGGQNTEAFF.

The chain couples TRBV4-2 to TRBJ1-2; the D is unclear. Germline CDR1 and CDR2: LGHNA and YNFKEQ. The CDR3 spans 17 residues. The V gene lost 0 bases and the J gene lost 8 bases, with 22 bases spanning the gap. DNA of the CDR3: TGTGCCAGCAGCCAAGATATGAGCCGCTCCCCTCTCCGGGGCTACACCTTC. It is translated as CASSQDMSRSPLRGYTF.

This clone appeared a few times. J is TRBJ2-7 and V is TRBV20-1, with D perhaps TRBD2 (6 bases). Germline CDR1 and CDR2: DFQATT and SNEGSKA (reference sequence). The CDR3 runs to 11 residues. The chain's CDR3 is CSPVGGLEQYF. As DNA, the CDR3 is TGCAGCCCGGTGGGGGGATTGGAGCAGTACTTC.